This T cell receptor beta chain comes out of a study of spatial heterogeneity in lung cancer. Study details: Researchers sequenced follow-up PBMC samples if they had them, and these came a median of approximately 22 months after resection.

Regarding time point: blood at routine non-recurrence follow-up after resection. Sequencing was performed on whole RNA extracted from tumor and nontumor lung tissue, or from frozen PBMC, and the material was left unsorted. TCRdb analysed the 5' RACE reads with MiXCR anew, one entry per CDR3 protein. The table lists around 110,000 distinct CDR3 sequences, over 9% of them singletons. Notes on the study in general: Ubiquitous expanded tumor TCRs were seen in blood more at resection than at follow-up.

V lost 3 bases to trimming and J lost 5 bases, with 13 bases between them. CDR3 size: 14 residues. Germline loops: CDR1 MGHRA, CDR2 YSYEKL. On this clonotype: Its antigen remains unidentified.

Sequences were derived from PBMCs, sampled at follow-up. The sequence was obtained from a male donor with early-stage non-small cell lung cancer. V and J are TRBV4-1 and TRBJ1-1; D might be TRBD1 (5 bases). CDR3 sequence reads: CASSHDRSRTEAFF. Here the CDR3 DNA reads TGCGCCAGCAGCCACGACAGATCCAGGACTGAAGCTTTCTTT.